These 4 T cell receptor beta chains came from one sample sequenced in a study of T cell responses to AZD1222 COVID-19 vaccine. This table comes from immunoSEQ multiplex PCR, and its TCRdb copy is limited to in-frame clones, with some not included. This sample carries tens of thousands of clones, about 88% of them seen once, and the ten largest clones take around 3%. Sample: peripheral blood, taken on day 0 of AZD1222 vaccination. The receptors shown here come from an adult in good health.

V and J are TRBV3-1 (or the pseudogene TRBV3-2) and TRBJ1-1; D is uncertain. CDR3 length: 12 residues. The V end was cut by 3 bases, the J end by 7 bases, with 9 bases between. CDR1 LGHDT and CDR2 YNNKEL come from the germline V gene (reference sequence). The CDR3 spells CASSQGYREAFF. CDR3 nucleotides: TGTGCCAGCAGCCAGGGGTACCGTGAAGCTTTCTTT.

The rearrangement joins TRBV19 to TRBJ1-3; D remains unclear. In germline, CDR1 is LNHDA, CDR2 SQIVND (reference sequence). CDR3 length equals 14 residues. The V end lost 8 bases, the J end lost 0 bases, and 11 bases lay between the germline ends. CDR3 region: CASSSTSSGNTIYF. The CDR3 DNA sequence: TGTGCCAGTTCATCTACAAGCTCTGGAAACACCATATATTTT.

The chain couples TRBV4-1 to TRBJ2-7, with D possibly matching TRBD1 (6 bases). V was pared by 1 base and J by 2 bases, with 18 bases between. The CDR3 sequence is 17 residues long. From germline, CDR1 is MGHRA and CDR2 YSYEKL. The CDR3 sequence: CASSQATPGQGPYEQYF. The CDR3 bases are TGCGCCAGCAGCCAAGCCACACCGGGACAAGGCCCCTACGAGCAGTACTTC.

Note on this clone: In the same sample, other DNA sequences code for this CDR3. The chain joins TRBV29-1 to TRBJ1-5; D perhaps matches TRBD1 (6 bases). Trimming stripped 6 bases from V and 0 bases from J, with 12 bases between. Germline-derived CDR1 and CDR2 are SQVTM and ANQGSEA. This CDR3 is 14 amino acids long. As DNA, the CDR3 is TGCAGCGTCGCACAGGGAAATAGCAATCAGCCCCAGCATTTT. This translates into CSVAQGNSNQPQHF. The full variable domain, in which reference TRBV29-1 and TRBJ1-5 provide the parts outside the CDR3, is SAVISQKPSRDICQRGTSLTIQCQVDSQVTMMFWYRQQPGQSLTLIATANQGSEATYESGFVIDKFPISRPNLTFSTLTVSNMSPEDSSIYLCSVAQGNSNQPQHFGDGTRLSIL.